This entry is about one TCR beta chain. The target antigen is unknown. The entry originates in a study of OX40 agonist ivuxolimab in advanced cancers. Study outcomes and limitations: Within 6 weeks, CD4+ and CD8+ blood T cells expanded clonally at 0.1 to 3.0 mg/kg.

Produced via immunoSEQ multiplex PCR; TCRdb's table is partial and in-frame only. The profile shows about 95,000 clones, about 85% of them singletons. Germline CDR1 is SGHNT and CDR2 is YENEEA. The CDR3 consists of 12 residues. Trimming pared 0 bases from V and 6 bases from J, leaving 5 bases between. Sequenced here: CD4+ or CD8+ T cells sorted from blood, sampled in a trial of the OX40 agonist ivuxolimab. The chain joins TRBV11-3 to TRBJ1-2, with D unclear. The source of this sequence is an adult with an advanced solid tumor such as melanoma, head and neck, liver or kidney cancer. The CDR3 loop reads CASSLDGDGYTF. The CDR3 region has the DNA TGTGCCAGCAGCTTAGACGGGGATGGCTACACCTTC.